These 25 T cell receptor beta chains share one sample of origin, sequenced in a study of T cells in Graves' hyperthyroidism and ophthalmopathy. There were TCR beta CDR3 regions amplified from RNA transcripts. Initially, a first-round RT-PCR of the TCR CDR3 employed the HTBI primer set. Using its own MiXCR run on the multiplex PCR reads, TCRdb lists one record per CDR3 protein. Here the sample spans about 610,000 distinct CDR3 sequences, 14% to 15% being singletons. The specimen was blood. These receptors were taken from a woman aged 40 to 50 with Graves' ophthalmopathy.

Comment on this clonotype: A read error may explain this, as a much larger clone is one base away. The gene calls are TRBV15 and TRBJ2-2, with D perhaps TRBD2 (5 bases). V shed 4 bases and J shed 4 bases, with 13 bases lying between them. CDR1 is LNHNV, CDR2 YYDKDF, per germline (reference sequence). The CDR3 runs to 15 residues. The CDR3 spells CATSNRLPGTGELFF. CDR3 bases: TGTGCCACCAGCAACCGACTACCCGGCACCGGGGAGCTGTTTTTT.

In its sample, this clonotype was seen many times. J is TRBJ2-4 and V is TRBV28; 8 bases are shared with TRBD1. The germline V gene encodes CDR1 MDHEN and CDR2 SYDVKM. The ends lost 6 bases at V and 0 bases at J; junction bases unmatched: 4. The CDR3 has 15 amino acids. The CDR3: CASSLRGRAKNIQYF. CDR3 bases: TGTGCCAGCAGCCTCAGGGGGCGAGCCAAAAACATTCAGTACTTC.

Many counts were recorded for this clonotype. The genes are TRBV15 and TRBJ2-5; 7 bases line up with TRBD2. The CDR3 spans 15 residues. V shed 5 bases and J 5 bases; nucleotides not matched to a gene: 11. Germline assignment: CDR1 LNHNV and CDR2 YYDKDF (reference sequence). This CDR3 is CATSAAGELEETQYF. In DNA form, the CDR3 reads TGTGCCACCAGCGCGGCGGGGGAGTTGGAGGAGACCCAGTACTTC.

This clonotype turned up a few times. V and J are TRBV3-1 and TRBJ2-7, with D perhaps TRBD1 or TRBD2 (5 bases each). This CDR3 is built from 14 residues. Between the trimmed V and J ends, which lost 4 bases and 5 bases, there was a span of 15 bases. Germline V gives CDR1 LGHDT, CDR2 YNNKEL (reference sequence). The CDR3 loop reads CASSPRDQRNEQYF. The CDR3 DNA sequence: TGTGCCAGCAGCCCCAGGGACCAGCGGAACGAGCAGTACTTC.

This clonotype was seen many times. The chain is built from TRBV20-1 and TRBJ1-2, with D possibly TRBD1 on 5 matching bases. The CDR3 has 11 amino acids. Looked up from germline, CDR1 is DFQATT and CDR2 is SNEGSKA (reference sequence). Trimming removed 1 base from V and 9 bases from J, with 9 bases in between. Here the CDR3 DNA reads TGCAGTGCTAGAGTTGGGGGACGCTACACCTTC. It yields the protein CSARVGGRYTF.

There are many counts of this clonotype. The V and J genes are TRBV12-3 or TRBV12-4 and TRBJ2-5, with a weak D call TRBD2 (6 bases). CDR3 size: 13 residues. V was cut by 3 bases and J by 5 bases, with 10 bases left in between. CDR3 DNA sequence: TGTGCCAGCAGTTTTGGTGCGGGGGAGACCCAGTACTTC. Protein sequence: CASSFGAGETQYF.

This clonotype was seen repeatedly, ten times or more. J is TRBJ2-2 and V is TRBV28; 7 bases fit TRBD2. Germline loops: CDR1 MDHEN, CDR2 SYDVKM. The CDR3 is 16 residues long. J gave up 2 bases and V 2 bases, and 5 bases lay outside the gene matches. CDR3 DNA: TGTGCCAGCAGTTTAATGGCGGGACTAAACACCGGGGAGCTGTTTTTT. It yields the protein CASSLMAGLNTGELFF.

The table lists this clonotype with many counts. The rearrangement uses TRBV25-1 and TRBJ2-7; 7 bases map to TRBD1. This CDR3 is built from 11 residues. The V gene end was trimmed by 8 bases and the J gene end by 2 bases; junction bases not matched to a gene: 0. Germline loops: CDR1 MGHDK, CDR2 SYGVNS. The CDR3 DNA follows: TGTGCCAGCGGGACAGCCTACGAGCAGTACTTC. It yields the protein CASGTAYEQYF.

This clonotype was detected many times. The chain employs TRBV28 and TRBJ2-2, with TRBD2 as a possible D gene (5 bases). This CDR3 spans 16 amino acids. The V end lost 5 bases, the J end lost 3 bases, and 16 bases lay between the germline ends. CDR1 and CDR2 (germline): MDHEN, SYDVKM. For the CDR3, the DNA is TGTGCCAGCAGTCCCCCAGCCGGCGGGTACACCGGGGAGCTGTTTTTT. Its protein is CASSPPAGGYTGELFF.

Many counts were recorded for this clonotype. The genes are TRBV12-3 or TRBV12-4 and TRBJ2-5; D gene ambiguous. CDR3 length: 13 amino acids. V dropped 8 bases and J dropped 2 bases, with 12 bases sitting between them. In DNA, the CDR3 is TGTGCCAGCCGAGGACGGCCGCAAGAGACCCAGTACTTC. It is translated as CASRGRPQETQYF.

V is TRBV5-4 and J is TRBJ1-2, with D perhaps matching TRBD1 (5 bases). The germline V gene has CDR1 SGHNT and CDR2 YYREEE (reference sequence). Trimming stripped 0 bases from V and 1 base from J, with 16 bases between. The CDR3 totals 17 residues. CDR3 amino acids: CASSLVSGSGLNYGYTF. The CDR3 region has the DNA TGTGCCAGCAGCTTGGTATCAGGGAGCGGGCTTAACTATGGCTACACCTTC.

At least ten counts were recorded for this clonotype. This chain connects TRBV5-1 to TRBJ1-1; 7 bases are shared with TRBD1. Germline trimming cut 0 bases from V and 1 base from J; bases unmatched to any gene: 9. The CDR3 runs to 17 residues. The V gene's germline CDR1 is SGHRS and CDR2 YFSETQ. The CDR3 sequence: CASSLVLGTERNTEAFF. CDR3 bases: TGCGCCAGCAGCTTGGTACTAGGGACAGAGAGGAACACTGAAGCTTTCTTT.

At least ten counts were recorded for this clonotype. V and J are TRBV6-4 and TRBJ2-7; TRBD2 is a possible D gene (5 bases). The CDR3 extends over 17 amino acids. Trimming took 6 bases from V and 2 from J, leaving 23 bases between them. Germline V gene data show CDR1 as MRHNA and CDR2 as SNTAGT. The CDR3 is CASSRLGGQVTTYEQYF. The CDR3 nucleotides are TGTGCCAGCAGCCGCTTAGGAGGTCAGGTGACTACCTACGAGCAGTACTTC.

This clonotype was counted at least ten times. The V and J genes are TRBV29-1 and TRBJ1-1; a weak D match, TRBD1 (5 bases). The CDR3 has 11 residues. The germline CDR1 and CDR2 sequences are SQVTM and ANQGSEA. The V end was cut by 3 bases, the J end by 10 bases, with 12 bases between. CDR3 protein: CSVEKGHRAFF. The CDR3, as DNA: TGCAGCGTTGAGAAGGGGCACCGAGCTTTCTTT.

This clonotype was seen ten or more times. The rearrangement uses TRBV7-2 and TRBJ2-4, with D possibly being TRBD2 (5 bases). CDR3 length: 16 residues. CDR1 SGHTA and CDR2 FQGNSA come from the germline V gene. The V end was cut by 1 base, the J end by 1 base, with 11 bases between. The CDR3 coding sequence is TGTGCCAGCAGCTTAGGCGGGTTAGGGGCCAAAAACATTCAGTACTTC. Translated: CASSLGGLGAKNIQYF.

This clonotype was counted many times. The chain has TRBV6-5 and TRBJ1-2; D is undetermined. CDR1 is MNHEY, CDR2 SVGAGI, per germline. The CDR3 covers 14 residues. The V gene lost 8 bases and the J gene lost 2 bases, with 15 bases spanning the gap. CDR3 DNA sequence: TGTGCCAGCGGGTTCGTGGACCTAAACTATGGCTACACCTTC. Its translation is CASGFVDLNYGYTF.

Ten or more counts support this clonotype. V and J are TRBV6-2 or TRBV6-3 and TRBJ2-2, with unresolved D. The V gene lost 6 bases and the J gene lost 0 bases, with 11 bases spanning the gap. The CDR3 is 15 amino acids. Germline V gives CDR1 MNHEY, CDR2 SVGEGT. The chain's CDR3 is CASRHLGSNTGELFF. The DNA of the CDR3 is TGTGCCAGCAGACACTTAGGGTCGAACACCGGGGAGCTGTTTTTT.

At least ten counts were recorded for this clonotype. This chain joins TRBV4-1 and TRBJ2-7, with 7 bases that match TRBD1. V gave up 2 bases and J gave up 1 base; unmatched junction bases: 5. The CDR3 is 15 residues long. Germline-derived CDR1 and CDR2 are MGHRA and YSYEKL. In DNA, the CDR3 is TGCGCCAGCAGCCAACGGGACAGCCCTTCCTACGAGCAGTACTTC. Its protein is CASSQRDSPSYEQYF.

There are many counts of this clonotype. The CDR3 coding sequence is TGTGCCACCAACGAAGGACAGCCAAACACTGAAGCTTTCTTT. It yields the protein CATNEGQPNTEAFF. The V gene is TRBV6-2 or TRBV6-3, the J gene TRBJ1-1, with a possible D match to TRBD1 (6 bases). From germline, CDR1 is MNHEY and CDR2 SVGEGT. The CDR3 spans 14 residues. Between the trimmed V and J ends, which lost 10 bases and 2 bases, there was a span of 17 bases.

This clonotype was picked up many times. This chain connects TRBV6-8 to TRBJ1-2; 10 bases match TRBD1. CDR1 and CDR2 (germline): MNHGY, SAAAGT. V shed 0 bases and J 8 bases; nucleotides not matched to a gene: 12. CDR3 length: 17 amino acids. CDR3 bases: TGTGCCAGCAGTTACTCGAATCCGAGACAGGGGGCTCGGGGCTACACCTTC. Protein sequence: CASSYSNPRQGARGYTF.

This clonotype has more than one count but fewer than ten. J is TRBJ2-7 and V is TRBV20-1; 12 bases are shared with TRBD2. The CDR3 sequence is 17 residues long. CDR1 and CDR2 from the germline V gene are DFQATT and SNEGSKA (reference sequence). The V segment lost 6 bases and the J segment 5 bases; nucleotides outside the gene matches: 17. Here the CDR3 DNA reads TGCAGTGCCCCCCCGACTAGCGGGAGTCTATACGGGGACGAGCAGTACTTC. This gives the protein CSAPPTSGSLYGDEQYF.

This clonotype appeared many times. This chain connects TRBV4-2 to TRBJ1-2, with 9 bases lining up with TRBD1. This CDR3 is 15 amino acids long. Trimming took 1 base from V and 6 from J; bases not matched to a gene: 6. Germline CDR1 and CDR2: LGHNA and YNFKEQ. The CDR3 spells CASSQGGTGWDGYTF. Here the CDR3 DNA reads TGTGCCAGCAGCCAAGGCGGGACAGGGTGGGATGGCTACACCTTC.

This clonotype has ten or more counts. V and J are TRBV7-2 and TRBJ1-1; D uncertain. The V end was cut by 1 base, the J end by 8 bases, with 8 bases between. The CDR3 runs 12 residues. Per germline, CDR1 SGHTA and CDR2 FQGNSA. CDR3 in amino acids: CASSLVTEEAFF. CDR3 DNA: TGTGCCAGCAGCTTAGTGACGGAGGAAGCTTTCTTT.

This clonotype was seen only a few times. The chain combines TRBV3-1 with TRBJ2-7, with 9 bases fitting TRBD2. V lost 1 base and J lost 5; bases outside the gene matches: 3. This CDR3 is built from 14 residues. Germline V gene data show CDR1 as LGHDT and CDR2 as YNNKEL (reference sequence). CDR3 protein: CASSQGSGSNEQYF. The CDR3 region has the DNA TGTGCCAGCAGCCAAGGTAGCGGGAGCAACGAGCAGTACTTC.

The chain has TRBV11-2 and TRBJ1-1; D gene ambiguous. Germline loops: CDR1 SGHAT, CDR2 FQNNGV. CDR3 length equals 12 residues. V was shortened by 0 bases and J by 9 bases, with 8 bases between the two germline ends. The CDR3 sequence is CASSLEGLQAFF. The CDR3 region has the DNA TGTGCCAGCAGCTTAGAGGGGTTACAAGCTTTCTTT. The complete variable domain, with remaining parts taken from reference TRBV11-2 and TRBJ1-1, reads EAGVAQSPRYKIIEKRQSVAFWCNPISGHATLYWYQQILGQGPKLLIQFQNNGVVDDSQLPKDRFSAERLKGVDSTLKIQPAKLEDSAVYLCASSLEGLQAFFGQGTRLTVV.